One sample yielded the 14 T cell receptor beta chains listed below, sequenced in a study of early T cells in non-severe SARS-CoV-2 infection. TCRdb called the 5' RACE reads again in MiXCR, with one record for every CDR3 protein. The sample has tens of thousands of distinct CDR3 sequences; around 9.3% are singletons. Sequences were obtained from whole blood. The receptor set was obtained from an adult who was a healthcare worker with PCR-confirmed SARS-CoV-2 infection or an uninfected control (not recorded which).

V and J are TRBV11-1 and TRBJ2-7; TRBD2 might be the D (6 bases). The CDR3 sequence is 14 residues long. The V and J ends lost 4 bases and 1 base respectively, with 11 bases between them. The germline V gene encodes CDR1 SGHAT and CDR2 FQDESV (reference sequence). The CDR3 region is CASSSGTSSYEQYF. The DNA of the CDR3 is TGTGCCAGCAGCTCCGGGACTTCATCCTACGAGCAGTACTTC.

This clonotype was seen many times. The chain employs TRBV24-1 and TRBJ1-5; the D gene is possibly TRBD1 (5 bases). With 7 bases removed from V and 0 bases from J, the gap between germline ends came to 12 bases. The V gene's germline CDR1 is KGHDR and CDR2 SFDVKD. CDR3 length: 15 residues. The CDR3: CATRRGDYSNQPQHF. Written as DNA, the CDR3 is TGTGCCACCAGAAGGGGAGATTATAGCAATCAGCCCCAGCATTTT.

This chain joins TRBV11-2 and TRBJ2-3; D remains unclear. The CDR3 has 12 residues. Trimming took 2 bases from V and 4 from J, leaving 4 bases between them. Germline V CDR1 and CDR2: SGHAT, FQNNGV. The CDR3 protein is CASSLFPDTQYF. The CDR3 DNA reads TGTGCCAGCAGCTTATTTCCAGATACGCAGTATTTT.

There are many counts of this clonotype. This chain uses TRBV7-9 with TRBJ2-5, with 7 bases that match TRBD2. The CDR3 covers 14 residues. V dropped 5 bases and J dropped 5; count of bases not matched to a gene: 8. CDR1 is SEHNR, CDR2 FQNEAQ, per germline (reference sequence). The CDR3 is CASSRGSAGETQYF. CDR3 nucleotide sequence: TGTGCCAGCAGCCGCGGGAGTGCTGGGGAGACCCAGTACTTC. Variable domain in full (rest from reference TRBV7-9 and TRBJ2-5): DTGVSQNPRHKITKRGQNVTFRCDPISEHNRLYWYRQTLGQGPEFLTYFQNEAQLEKSRLLSDRFSAERPKGSFSTLEIQRTEQGDSAMYLCASSRGSAGETQYFGPGTRLLVL.

The sample holds a few counts of this clonotype. The genes are TRBV12-3 or TRBV12-4 and TRBJ2-7, with no clear D. The CDR3 has 14 amino acids. V lost 6 bases and J 0 bases, leaving 12 bases between the germline ends. The CDR3 DNA sequence: TGTGCCAGCAGGCAGGCCGCGAGCTCCTACGAGCAGTACTTC. Amino acids: CASRQAASSYEQYF.

This clonotype has at least ten counts. The chain employs TRBV6-2 or TRBV6-3 and TRBJ2-2; D gene unclear. V lost 5 bases to trimming and J lost 4 bases, with 14 bases between them. The CDR3 sequence is 15 residues long. Looked up from germline, CDR1 is MNHEY and CDR2 is SVGEGT. CDR3 residues: CASSITGPGTGELFF. The CDR3 nucleotides read TGTGCCAGCAGTATCACTGGGCCGGGCACCGGGGAGCTGTTTTTT.

This clonotype appeared many times. This chain links TRBV30 with TRBJ2-1, with 7 bases aligning to TRBD2. Germline loops: CDR1 GTSNPN, CDR2 SVGIG (reference sequence). There are 14 residues in the CDR3. Unmatched junction bases numbered 9, after V lost 3 bases and J lost 7 bases. DNA for the CDR3: TGTGCCTGGAGCACCGGGACTATCAAAAATGAGCAGTTCTTC. Amino acids: CAWSTGTIKNEQFF.

This clonotype was detected ten times or more. This chain joins TRBV4-1 and TRBJ1-5; D ambiguous. This CDR3 is 15 amino acids long. The germline CDR1 and CDR2 sequences are MGHRA and YSYEKL. V was pared by 4 bases and J by 0 bases, with 10 bases between. DNA of the CDR3: TGCGCCAGCAGCCCAGAGCAGAGTAGCAATCAGCCCCAGCATTTT. Its translation: CASSPEQSSNQPQHF.

This clonotype was seen a handful of times. The rearrangement uses TRBV5-1 and TRBJ2-5, with 9 bases matching TRBD2. Germline loops: CDR1 SGHRS, CDR2 YFSETQ. CDR3 length equals 17 residues. J gave up 0 bases and V 0 bases, and 6 bases lay outside the gene matches. The DNA of the CDR3 is TGCGCCAGCAGCTTGGGAGCGGGAGGCCACTACCAAGAGACCCAGTACTTC. It encodes CASSLGAGGHYQETQYF. Full variable domain (rest looked up from reference TRBV5-1 and TRBJ2-5): KAGVTQTPRYLIKTRGQQVTLSCSPISGHRSVSWYQQTPGQGLQFLFEYFSETQRNKGNFPGRFSGRQFSNSRSEMNVSTLELGDSALYLCASSLGAGGHYQETQYFGPGTRLLVL.

Worth noting for this clonotype: Possible read error: a much larger clone is one base away. The chain recombines TRBV14 with TRBJ2-2; perhaps TRBD2 as D (5 bases). The CDR3 extends over 13 amino acids. Germline CDR1 and CDR2: SGHDN and FVKESK. CDR3 residues: CASSPHYTGELSF. The CDR3 DNA reads as TGTGCCAGCAGCCCTCACTACACCGGGGAGCTGTCTTTT.

This CDR3 reads CASSLGLVDYNEQFF. CDR3 nucleotide sequence: TGCGCCAGCAGCTTGGGACTAGTGGACTACAATGAGCAGTTCTTC. The V and J genes are TRBV5-1 and TRBJ2-1; a weak D match, TRBD2 (6 bases). This CDR3 has 15 residues. V lost 0 bases, J lost 3 bases, and 10 bases lay in between. CDR1 is SGHRS, CDR2 YFSETQ, per germline.

The chain employs TRBV2 and TRBJ2-1, with 8 bases fitting TRBD1. This CDR3 is built from 12 residues. The ends lost 5 bases at V and 8 bases at J; junction bases unmatched: 2. Germline CDR1 is SNHLY and CDR2 is FYNNEI. DNA of the CDR3: TGTGCCAGCAGTCAGACAGGGGATGAGCAGTTCTTC. It encodes CASSQTGDEQFF.

The chain is built from TRBV20-1 and TRBJ2-7; TRBD2 matches 7 bases. CDR3 size: 13 residues. Germline V gene lookup returns CDR1 DFQATT and CDR2 SNEGSKA (reference sequence). V was pared by 5 bases and J by 2 bases, with 6 bases of the junction left unmatched. The CDR3 nucleotides read TGCAGTGCTCCCCTGCGGGGGACCTACGAGCAGTACTTC. It is translated as CSAPLRGTYEQYF.

This clonotype has a handful of counts. This chain uses TRBV20-1 with TRBJ1-1; TRBD1 agrees at 10 bases. From germline, CDR1 is DFQATT and CDR2 SNEGSKA (reference sequence). The CDR3 contains 14 residues. CDR3: CRGMTGGRDTEAFF. In DNA form, the CDR3 reads TGCAGGGGGATGACAGGGGGCAGGGACACTGAAGCTTTCTTT.